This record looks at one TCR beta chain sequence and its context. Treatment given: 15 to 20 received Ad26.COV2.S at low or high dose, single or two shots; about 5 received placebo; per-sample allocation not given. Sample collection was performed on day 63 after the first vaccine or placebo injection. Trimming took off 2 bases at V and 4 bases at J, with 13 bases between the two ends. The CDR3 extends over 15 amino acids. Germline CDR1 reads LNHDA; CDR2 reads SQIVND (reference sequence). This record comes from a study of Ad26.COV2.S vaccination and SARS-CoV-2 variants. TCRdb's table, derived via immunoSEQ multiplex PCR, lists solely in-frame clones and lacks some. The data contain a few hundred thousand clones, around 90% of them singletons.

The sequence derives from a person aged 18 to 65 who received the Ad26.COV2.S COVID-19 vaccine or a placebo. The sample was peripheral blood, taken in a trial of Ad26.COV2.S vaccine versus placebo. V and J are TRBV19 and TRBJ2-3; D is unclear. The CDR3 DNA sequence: TGTGCCAGTAGTATATCGGGCCCCGGCCCAGATACGCAGTATTTT. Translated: CASSISGPGPDTQYF.